The rows below give T cell receptor beta chains drawn from one sample of a study of human T cells and chemical hapten exposure. Using its own MiXCR run on the RACE reads, TCRdb lists one record per CDR3 protein. The table includes 95,000 or so distinct CDR3 sequences, 10% detected once. Sequencing was performed on whole blood, taken in connection with sensitization to the hapten diphenylcyclopropenone (DPC). These TCRs come from a middle-aged man with alopecia areata. Some clones in this sample may be carry-over from other donors' samples. The CDR3 runs from the conserved cysteine through the conserved F or W. A D gene is named only where the DNA matches it firmly. Clone size appears in some rows only: once, few, many, or a class for an expanded clone.

J	V	D	size	CDR3	DNA
TRBJ2-5	TRBV12-3/TRBV12-4	TRBD1	few	CASSLGQGASETQYF	TGTGCCAGCAGTCTGGGACAGGGGGCGTCGGAGACCCAGTACTTC
TRBJ2-1	TRBV29-1	TRBD2	many	CSVEVLAGGPSNEQFF	TGCAGCGTTGAGGTACTAGCGGGAGGGCCCTCGAATGAGCAGTTCTTC
TRBJ1-1	TRBV20-1	TRBD1	many	CSAARTGASEAFF	TGCAGTGCCGCCAGGACAGGGGCTAGTGAAGCTTTCTTT
TRBJ2-5	TRBV5-1	-	few	CASSLGGFKQQETQYF	TGCGCCAGCAGCTTAGGGGGGTTCAAGCAACAAGAGACCCAGTACTTC
TRBJ2-1	TRBV6-5	-	-	CASSSGDWYNEQFF	TGTGCCAGCAGTTCCGGGGACTGGTACAATGAGCAGTTCTTC
TRBJ1-4	TRBV12-3/TRBV12-4	TRBD1	medium-sized	CATSTGEDEKLFF	TGTGCCACCTCGACAGGGGAGGACGAAAAACTGTTTTTT
TRBJ2-7	TRBV30	TRBD1	few	CAWSVTGGGEQYF	TGTGCCTGGAGTGTTACAGGGGGCGGCGAGCAGTACTTC
TRBJ1-3	TRBV4-3	TRBD1	many	CASSQDPTGTGGNTIYF	TGCGCCAGCAGCCAAGACCCGACAGGGACGGGAGGAAACACCATATATTTT
TRBJ2-2	TRBV19	-	-	CASSIVEGAGELFF	TGTGCCAGTAGTATAGTTGAGGGAGCCGGGGAGCTGTTTTTT
TRBJ2-7	TRBV19	TRBD2	many	CASSPGLAGAEQYF	TGTGCCAGTAGTCCTGGACTAGCGGGAGCCGAGCAGTACTTC
TRBJ2-1	TRBV4-1	-	few	CASSQVSDNEQFF	TGCGCCAGCAGCCAAGTTTCCGACAATGAGCAGTTCTTC
TRBJ2-5	TRBV12-3/TRBV12-4	TRBD2	few	CASSPSGGEGETQYF	TGTGCCAGCAGTCCCTCGGGGGGGGAAGGAGAGACCCAGTACTTC
TRBJ1-4	TRBV7-8	-	many	CASSSRVDNEKLFF	TGTGCCAGCAGCTCGCGGGTAGATAATGAAAAACTGTTTTTT
TRBJ2-3	TRBV7-9	-	few	CASPGDTQYF	TGTGCCAGCCCTGGGGATACGCAGTATTTT
TRBJ1-1	TRBV18	-	few	CASSPDVGGLAEAFF	TGTGCCAGCTCCCCCGACGTGGGGGGGCTCGCTGAAGCTTTCTTT
TRBJ2-1	TRBV2	TRBD2	-	CASSGFGLAGAGEQFF	TGTGCCAGCAGTGGTTTCGGACTAGCGGGAGCGGGTGAGCAGTTCTTC
TRBJ1-4	TRBV6-6	-	many	CASSYPEKLFF	TGTGCCAGCAGTTACCCAGAAAAACTGTTTTTT
TRBJ1-4	TRBV7-9	-	-	CASSLDHPGNEKLFF	TGTGCCAGCAGCTTAGATCATCCGGGGAATGAAAAACTGTTTTTT
TRBJ2-7	TRBV20-1	-	many	CSAIPRGYEQYF	TGCAGTGCTATCCCCCGCGGGTACGAGCAGTACTTC
TRBJ1-1	TRBV28	-	-	CASSLRSTANTEAFF	TGTGCCAGCAGTTTAAGGAGTACAGCCAACACTGAAGCTTTCTTT
TRBJ2-1	TRBV5-1	-	-	CASSPRYLDEEQFF	TGCGCCAGCAGCCCCCGTTATCTAGACGAGGAGCAGTTCTTC
TRBJ1-4	TRBV7-9	-	few	CASSLRQVNEKLFF	TGTGCCAGCAGCTTGCGACAGGTTAATGAAAAACTGTTTTTT
TRBJ1-2	TRBV19	-	-	CASNKVGAGPLGYGYNF	TGTGCCAGTAATAAAGTCGGGGCAGGGCCTCTCGGCTATGGCTACAACTTC
TRBJ2-5	TRBV5-4	-	-	CASSQRAAGETQYF	TGTGCCAGCAGTCAAAGGGCAGCGGGTGAGACCCAGTACTTC
TRBJ2-2	TRBV6-2/TRBV6-3	TRBD2	few	CASRRPGLAGGSGTGELFF	TGTGCCAGCAGGAGACCGGGACTAGCGGGAGGGAGTGGCACCGGGGAGCTGTTTTTT
TRBJ2-1	TRBV10-3	TRBD1	few	CAIQGATYNEQFF	TGTGCCATCCAGGGGGCAACCTACAATGAGCAGTTCTTC
TRBJ1-1	TRBV29-1	-	-	CSGETRNTEAFF	TGCAGCGGGGAGACACGGAACACTGAAGCTTTCTTT
TRBJ2-2	TRBV7-8	-	few	CASSLLSTGELFF	TGTGCCAGCAGCTTACTGAGCACCGGGGAGCTGTTTTTT
TRBJ2-6	TRBV28	-	few	CASSLLGPSKANVLTF	TGTGCCAGCAGTTTACTCGGCCCGTCCAAGGCCAACGTCCTGACTTTC
TRBJ2-1	TRBV5-1	TRBD2	few	CASSSIAGGYNEQFF	TGCGCCAGCAGCTCTATAGCGGGAGGCTACAATGAGCAGTTCTTC
TRBJ2-3	TRBV6-1	-	many	CASSKEPGTDTQYF	TGTGCCAGTAGTAAGGAGCCAGGTACAGATACGCAGTATTTT
TRBJ2-3	TRBV7-2	-	-	CASSNRDGLSDTQYF	TGTGCCAGCAGCAACCGGGACGGGCTGTCGGATACGCAGTATTTT
TRBJ2-1	TRBV29-1	-	-	CSGGLDTAYNEQFF	TGCAGCGGTGGCTTGGACACAGCCTACAATGAGCAGTTCTTC
TRBJ1-5	TRBV6-1	-	many	CASSPQSRARDQPQHF	TGTGCCAGCAGTCCCCAAAGTAGGGCCAGGGATCAGCCCCAGCATTTT
TRBJ2-3	TRBV24-1	-	-	CATSDLTLGGEDTQYF	TGTGCCACCAGTGATTTGACACTTGGGGGCGAGGATACGCAGTATTTT
TRBJ1-2	TRBV5-1	TRBD1	many	CASSLGQADGYTF	TGCGCCAGCAGCCTCGGACAGGCCGATGGCTACACCTTC
TRBJ1-5	TRBV6-2/TRBV6-3	-	many	CASSYSDASNQPQHF	TGTGCCAGCAGTTACTCGGATGCAAGCAATCAGCCCCAGCATTTT
TRBJ1-2	TRBV28	TRBD1	many	CASSYDRGFNYGYTF	TGTGCCAGCAGTTACGACAGGGGATTTAACTATGGCTACACCTTC
TRBJ2-2	TRBV20-1	-	-	CSATGVSTGELFF	TGCAGTGCTACGGGAGTTAGCACCGGGGAGCTGTTTTTT
TRBJ1-5	TRBV28	-	-	CASSSIRPQHF	TGTGCCAGCAGTTCGATTCGGCCCCAGCATTTT
TRBJ1-6	TRBV12-3/TRBV12-4	-	-	CASSSGLSPLHF	TGTGCCAGCAGTTCGGGGCTCTCACCCCTCCACTTT
TRBJ2-5	TRBV7-6	-	few	CASSLEASQETQYF	TGTGCCAGCAGCTTAGAGGCCAGCCAAGAGACCCAGTACTTC
TRBJ1-3	TRBV25-1	TRBD1	many	CASSEGTGRNTIYF	TGTGCCAGCAGTGAAGGGACAGGGAGAAACACCATATATTTT
TRBJ2-3	TRBV4-1	-	few	CASSQGGASGDTQYF	TGCGCCAGCAGCCAGGGGGGCGCGTCAGGAGATACGCAGTATTTT
TRBJ2-7	TRBV19	TRBD2	-	CASSMGGGASYEQYF	TGTGCCAGTAGTATGGGGGGGGGTGCCTCCTACGAGCAGTACTTC
TRBJ2-3	TRBV5-8	-	-	CASSLWWQAVITDTQYF	TGTGCCAGCAGCTTGTGGTGGCAGGCCGTTATCACAGATACGCAGTATTTT
TRBJ1-5	TRBV6-1	-	-	CASSESQGINQPQHF	TGTGCCAGCAGTGAAAGCCAGGGTATCAATCAGCCCCAGCATTTT
TRBJ2-3	TRBV6-6	-	many	CASSYTLWADTQYF	TGTGCCAGCAGTTACACGTTATGGGCAGATACGCAGTATTTT
TRBJ2-3	TRBV7-2	TRBD2	-	CASSLSQRGLDTQYF	TGTGCCAGCAGCTTATCTCAGCGGGGTTTAGATACGCAGTATTTT
TRBJ2-6	TRBV18	-	-	CASSPGARSGANVLTF	TGTGCCAGCTCACCAGGGGCTCGCTCTGGGGCCAACGTCCTGACTTTC
TRBJ2-7	TRBV27	-	-	CASSATGPVWEQYF	TGTGCCAGCAGTGCTACCGGGCCTGTTTGGGAGCAGTACTTC
TRBJ2-3	TRBV10-3	-	-	CAIMGRSTDTQYF	TGTGCCATCATGGGACGGAGCACAGATACGCAGTATTTT
TRBJ1-1	TRBV3-1	-	many	CASSQEGGAAEAFF	TGTGCCAGCAGCCAAGAAGGCGGGGCAGCTGAAGCTTTCTTT
TRBJ2-5	TRBV20-1	-	-	CSARDLYGVYQETQYF	TGCAGTGCTAGAGATCTCTATGGGGTTTACCAAGAGACCCAGTACTTC
TRBJ2-1	TRBV4-3	TRBD2	-	CASSQDRLAGGGNEQFF	TGCGCCAGCAGCCAGGACCGACTAGCGGGAGGGGGCAATGAGCAGTTCTTC
TRBJ2-7	TRBV20-1	-	-	CSALAGRGSYEQYF	TGCAGTGCTCTCGCCGGCAGGGGTAGCTACGAGCAGTACTTC
TRBJ2-1	TRBV9	TRBD2	-	CASSVVRTSAYNEQFF	TGTGCCAGCAGCGTAGTCAGGACTAGCGCTTACAATGAGCAGTTCTTC
TRBJ2-7	TRBV4-3	TRBD2	few	CASSQEASGRARSYEQYF	TGCGCCAGCAGCCAAGAGGCTAGCGGGAGGGCCCGCTCGTACGAGCAGTACTTC
TRBJ2-3	TRBV6-5	TRBD1	few	CASSYGGQGIDTQYF	TGTGCCAGCAGTTACGGGGGACAGGGGATAGATACGCAGTATTTT
TRBJ2-6	TRBV11-3	TRBD2	few	CASSLDVAGFDPWGANVLTF	TGTGCCAGCAGCTTAGATGTAGCGGGATTCGACCCATGGGGGGCCAACGTCCTGACTTTC